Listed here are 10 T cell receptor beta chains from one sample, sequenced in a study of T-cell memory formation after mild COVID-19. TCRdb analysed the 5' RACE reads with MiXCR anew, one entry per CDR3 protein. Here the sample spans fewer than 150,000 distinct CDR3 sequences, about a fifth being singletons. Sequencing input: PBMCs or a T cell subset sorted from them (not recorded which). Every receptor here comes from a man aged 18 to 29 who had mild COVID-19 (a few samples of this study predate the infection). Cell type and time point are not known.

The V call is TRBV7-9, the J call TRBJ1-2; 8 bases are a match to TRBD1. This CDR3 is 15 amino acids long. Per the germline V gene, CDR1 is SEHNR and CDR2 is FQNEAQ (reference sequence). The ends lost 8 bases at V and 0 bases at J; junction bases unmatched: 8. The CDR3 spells CASGGQGRANYGYTF. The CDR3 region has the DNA TGTGCCAGCGGAGGACAGGGAAGAGCTAACTATGGCTACACCTTC.

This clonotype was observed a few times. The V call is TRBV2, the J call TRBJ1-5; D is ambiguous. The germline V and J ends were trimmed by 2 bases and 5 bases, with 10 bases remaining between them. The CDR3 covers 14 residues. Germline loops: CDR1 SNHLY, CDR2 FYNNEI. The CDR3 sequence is CASSERAEDQPQHF. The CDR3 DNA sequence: TGTGCCAGCAGTGAACGGGCAGAAGATCAGCCCCAGCATTTT.

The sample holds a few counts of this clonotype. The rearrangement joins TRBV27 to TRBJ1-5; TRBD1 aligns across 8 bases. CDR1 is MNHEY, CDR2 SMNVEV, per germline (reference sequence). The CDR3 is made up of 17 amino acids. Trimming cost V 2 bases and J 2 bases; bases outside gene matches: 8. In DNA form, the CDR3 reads TGTGCCAGCAGTTTAACGGCAGGGGGCACGGGCAATCAGCCCCAGCATTTT. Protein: CASSLTAGGTGNQPQHF.

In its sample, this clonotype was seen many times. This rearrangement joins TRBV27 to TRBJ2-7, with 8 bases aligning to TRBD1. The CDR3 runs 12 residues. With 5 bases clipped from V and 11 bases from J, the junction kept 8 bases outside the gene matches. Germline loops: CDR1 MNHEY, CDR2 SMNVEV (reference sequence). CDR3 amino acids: CASSHGQGTEYF. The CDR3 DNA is TGTGCCAGCAGTCACGGACAGGGTACCGAGTACTTC.

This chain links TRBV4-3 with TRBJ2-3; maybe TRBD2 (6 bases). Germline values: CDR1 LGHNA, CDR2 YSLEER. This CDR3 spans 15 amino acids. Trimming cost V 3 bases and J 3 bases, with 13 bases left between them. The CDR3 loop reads CASSHAPTRTDTQYF. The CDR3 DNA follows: TGCGCCAGCAGCCACGCTCCGACTAGGACAGATACGCAGTATTTT.

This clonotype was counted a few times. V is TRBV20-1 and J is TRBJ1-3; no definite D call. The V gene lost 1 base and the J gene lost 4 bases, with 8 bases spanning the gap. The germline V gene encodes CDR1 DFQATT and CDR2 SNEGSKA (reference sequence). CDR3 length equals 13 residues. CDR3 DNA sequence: TGCAGTGCTAGAGCTAAATCCGGAAACACCATATATTTT. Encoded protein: CSARAKSGNTIYF.

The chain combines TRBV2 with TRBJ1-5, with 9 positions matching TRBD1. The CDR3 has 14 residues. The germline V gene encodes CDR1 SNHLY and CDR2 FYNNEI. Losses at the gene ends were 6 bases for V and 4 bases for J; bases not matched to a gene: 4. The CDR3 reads CASRSDRGNQPQHF. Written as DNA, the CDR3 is TGTGCCAGCAGGTCGGACAGGGGTAATCAGCCCCAGCATTTT.

CDR3 bases: TGCGCCAGCAGCCCCCGCGGGGACACTGAAGCTTTCTTT. It is translated as CASSPRGDTEAFF. The V gene is TRBV4-1, the J gene TRBJ1-1; D is ambiguous. The germline V and J ends were trimmed by 4 bases and 3 bases, with 9 bases remaining between them. The CDR3 is made up of 13 amino acids. In germline, CDR1 is MGHRA, CDR2 YSYEKL.

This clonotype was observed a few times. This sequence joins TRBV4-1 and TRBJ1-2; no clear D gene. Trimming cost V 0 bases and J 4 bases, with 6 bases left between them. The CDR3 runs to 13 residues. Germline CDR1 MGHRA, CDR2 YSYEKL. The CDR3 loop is CASSQDYSYGYTF. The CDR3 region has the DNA TGCGCCAGCAGCCAAGATTACAGCTATGGCTACACCTTC.

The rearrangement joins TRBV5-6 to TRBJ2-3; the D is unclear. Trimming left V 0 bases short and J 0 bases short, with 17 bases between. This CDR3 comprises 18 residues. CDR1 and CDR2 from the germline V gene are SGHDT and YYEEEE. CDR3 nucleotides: TGTGCCAGCAGCTTGGATTTCGGTGTTAGCCCTAGCACAGATACGCAGTATTTT. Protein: CASSLDFGVSPSTDTQYF.